Following are 7 T cell receptor beta chains from one sample sequenced in a study of blood T cell repertoires in COVID-19. The repertoire was sequenced with immunoSEQ multiplex PCR; TCRdb's copy has only in-frame clones and lacks some. The repertoire includes 40,000 to 55,000 clones, roughly 86% of them detected once, and around 15% sits in the top ten. Specimen: peripheral blood. These receptors were obtained from a human donor in a cohort sampled during active COVID-19.

This chain connects TRBV7-2 to TRBJ1-4; D may be TRBD1 (6 bases). The V end lost 6 bases, the J end lost 6 bases, and 17 bases lay between the germline ends. CDR1 and CDR2 (germline): SGHTA, FQGNSA. The CDR3 has 15 amino acids. CDR3 nucleotide sequence: TGTGCCAGCAGTCCAATAGTTGGGGGCGATGAAAAACTGTTTTTT. It is translated as CASSPIVGGDEKLFF.

V usage is TRBV6-6 and J usage is TRBJ2-6; 14 nucleotides line up with TRBD2. The V gene's germline CDR1 is MNHNY and CDR2 SVGAGI (reference sequence). The CDR3 extends over 21 amino acids. Trimming cost V 6 bases and J 3 bases; bases outside gene matches: 16. Here the CDR3 DNA reads TGTGCCAGCAGCCTTACGGGACTAGCGGGAGTTGGAAACCGTGGGGCCAACGTCCTGACTTTC. Its translation is CASSLTGLAGVGNRGANVLTF.

This chain links TRBV6-5 with TRBJ1-1; possible D gene TRBD1, 5 bases. V was shortened by 6 bases and J by 3 bases, with 14 bases between the two germline ends. Germline lookup yields CDR1 MNHEY and CDR2 SVGAGI. The CDR3 runs 14 residues. The CDR3 loop is CASRTGPSYTEAFF. CDR3 sequence (DNA): TGTGCCAGCAGAACAGGACCGAGTTACACTGAAGCTTTCTTT.

V gene TRBV4-3 combines with J gene TRBJ2-6; D perhaps matches TRBD1 (5 bases). Germline CDR1 is LGHNA and CDR2 is YSLEER. The CDR3 totals 17 residues. Between the trimmed V and J ends, which lost 0 bases and 0 bases, there was a span of 9 bases. The DNA of the CDR3 is TGCGCCAGCAGCCAAGAATGGACACTCTCTGGGGCCAACGTCCTGACTTTC. It yields the protein CASSQEWTLSGANVLTF.

The CDR3 protein is CASSVRETLNTEAFF. The CDR3, as DNA: TGTGCCAGCAGCGTCCGAGAGACACTTAACACTGAAGCTTTCTTT. The chain joins TRBV9 to TRBJ1-1; no reliable D call. Trimming stripped 2 bases from V and 2 bases from J, with 13 bases between. CDR3 length: 15 amino acids. Germline V gene lookup returns CDR1 SGDLS and CDR2 YYNGEE.

The chain joins TRBV19 to TRBJ1-1, with TRBD1 matching over 7 bases. J was trimmed by 0 bases and V by 9 bases; bases with no gene match: 13. The CDR3 runs to 16 residues. Germline CDR1 and CDR2: LNHDA and SQIVND (reference sequence). This CDR3 is CASRRDRAIMNTEAFF. In DNA form, the CDR3 reads TGTGCCAGCCGCCGGGACAGAGCGATTATGAACACTGAAGCTTTCTTT.

V usage is TRBV2 and J usage is TRBJ2-3, with 9 bases matching TRBD2. V trimming: 7 bases; J trimming: 6 bases; junction bases outside the gene matches: 2. Germline CDR1 reads SNHLY; CDR2 reads FYNNEI. The CDR3 totals 12 residues. The CDR3 protein is CASKREADTQYF. CDR3 nucleotide sequence: TGTGCCAGCAAGCGGGAGGCGGATACGCAGTATTTT.